Following are 30 T cell receptor beta chains from one sample sequenced in a study of graft-versus-host responses after intestinal transplantation. The data were produced by immunoSEQ multiplex PCR, yet TCRdb's version contains in-frame clones alone and is incomplete. The sample shows 9,000 to 10,000 clones, 94% of them seen only once. Sequencing was performed on PBMCs, taken 8 days after intestinal transplant. The receptors come from a human patient who received an intestinal transplant, so some T cells may come from the graft donor.

The chain links TRBV6-9 to TRBJ2-1; D is unclear. This CDR3 comprises 16 residues. V gave up 4 bases and J gave up 0 bases, with 13 bases separating them. Germline CDR1 MNHGY, CDR2 SVAAGI. CDR3 coding DNA: TGTGCCAGCAGTTTCCCCGCTGATTCCTCCTACAATGAGCAGTTCTTC. This encodes CASSFPADSSYNEQFF.

Only one count was recorded for this clone. V usage is TRBV5-1 and J usage is TRBJ2-7; no clear D. Germline V gives CDR1 SGHRS, CDR2 YFSETQ. The CDR3 totals 13 residues. With 5 bases removed from V and 3 bases from J, the gap between germline ends came to 12 bases. The CDR3 here is CASRPPGNYEQYF. For the CDR3, the DNA is TGCGCCAGCAGGCCCCCTGGGAACTACGAGCAGTACTTC.

This clone was detected once. The CDR3 DNA is TGTGCCAGCAGCTTGGGTGATAGCTCCTACAATGAGCAGTTCTTC. The encoded protein is CASSLGDSSYNEQFF. V usage is TRBV5-6 and J usage is TRBJ2-1; D gene unclear. Germline assignment: CDR1 SGHDT and CDR2 YYEEEE. Trimming cost V 0 bases and J 0 bases, with 7 bases left between them. The CDR3 consists of 15 residues.

This chain joins TRBV10-1 and TRBJ2-1; TRBD2 aligns across 7 bases. Germline-derived CDR1 and CDR2 are WNHNN and SYGVQD (reference sequence). J lost 5 bases, V lost 6 bases, and 7 bases had no gene match. CDR3 length equals 14 residues. The CDR3 region is CASRSGEGHNEQFF. In nucleotides, the CDR3 is TGCGCCAGCAGGTCGGGGGAGGGCCACAATGAGCAGTTCTTC.

This chain links TRBV11-2 with TRBJ2-3; 7 nucleotides align to TRBD2. In germline, CDR1 is SGHAT, CDR2 FQNNGV. V was clipped by 1 base and J by 1 base; unmatched bases: 5. CDR3 length: 16 residues. The CDR3 nucleotides are TGTGCCAGCAGCTTAGGTCGTCGGGAGGGCACAGATACGCAGTATTTT. It yields the protein CASSLGRREGTDTQYF. The full variable domain, rest sourced from reference TRBV11-2 and TRBJ2-3, is EAGVAQSPRYKIIEKRQSVAFWCNPISGHATLYWYQQILGQGPKLLIQFQNNGVVDDSQLPKDRFSAERLKGVDSTLKIQPAKLEDSAVYLCASSLGRREGTDTQYFGPGTRLTVL.

The V and J genes are TRBV11-2 and TRBJ1-6, with D possibly TRBD1 on 6 matching bases. Trimming took off 5 bases at V and 3 bases at J, with 14 bases between the two ends. Germline CDR1 reads SGHAT; CDR2 reads FQNNGV. The CDR3 length is 16 residues. CDR3 in amino acids: CASSLRGVSYNSPLHF. Written as DNA, the CDR3 is TGTGCCAGCAGCCTAAGGGGGGTCAGCTATAATTCACCCCTCCACTTT.

This clone came up a few times. J is TRBJ2-7 and V is TRBV7-2, with D perhaps matching TRBD1 (6 bases). V lost 4 bases, J lost 7 bases, and 8 bases lay in between. The germline V gene has CDR1 SGHTA and CDR2 FQGNSA. The CDR3 spans 11 residues. This CDR3 is CASSSTGEQYF. The CDR3 DNA is TGTGCCAGCAGCTCCACAGGGGAGCAGTACTTC. Full variable domain (outside the CDR3, taken from reference TRBV7-2 and TRBJ2-7): GAGVSQSPSNKVTEKGKDVELRCDPISGHTALYWYRQSLGQGLEFLIYFQGNSAPDKSGLPSDRFSAERTGGSVSTLTIQRTQQEDSAVYLCASSSTGEQYFGPGTRLTVT.

This clone was counted a single time. The rearrangement uses TRBV28 and TRBJ1-5; the D is unclear. Germline loops: CDR1 MDHEN, CDR2 SYDVKM. The CDR3 spans 12 residues. V was trimmed by 5 bases and J by 11 bases, leaving 13 bases between them. CDR3 loop: CASSPPGVAQHF. CDR3 nucleotides: TGTGCCAGCAGTCCCCCTGGGGTGGCCCAGCATTTT.

V gene TRBV28 combines with J gene TRBJ2-7; either TRBD1 or TRBD2 may fit D (5 bases each). The V gene lost 7 bases and the J gene lost 2 bases, with 15 bases spanning the gap. The V gene's germline CDR1 is MDHEN and CDR2 SYDVKM. CDR3 length: 14 amino acids. CDR3 nucleotides: TGTGCCAGCACACCTGTAGGGGAGCCCTACGAGCAGTACTTC. As protein: CASTPVGEPYEQYF. Full variable domain (remainder filled in from reference TRBV28 and TRBJ2-7): DVKVTQSSRYLVKRTGEKVFLECVQDMDHENMFWYRQDPGLGLRLIYFSYDVKMKEKGDIPEGYSVSREKKERFSLILESASTNQTSMYLCASTPVGEPYEQYFGPGTRLTVT.

The chain employs TRBV11-1 and TRBJ1-1; D remains ambiguous. Germline V gene data show CDR1 as SGHAT and CDR2 as FQDESV (reference sequence). The V end was cut by 3 bases, the J end by 4 bases, with 6 bases between. CDR3 length: 12 amino acids. This CDR3 reads CASSFLGTEAFF. CDR3 coding DNA: TGTGCCAGCAGCTTTTTGGGCACTGAAGCTTTCTTT.

The rearrangement joins TRBV30 to TRBJ2-7; D is unclear. Germline V CDR1 and CDR2: GTSNPN, SVGIG (reference sequence). V was shortened by 1 base and J by 2 bases, with 9 bases between the two germline ends. The CDR3 is 13 residues long. The CDR3 nucleotides are TGTGCCTGGAGTGGGTGGACCCCCTACGAGCAGTACTTC. Encoded protein: CAWSGWTPYEQYF.

V usage is TRBV28 and J usage is TRBJ1-2; D remains ambiguous. V lost 7 bases, J lost 0 bases, and 12 bases lay in between. CDR1 is MDHEN, CDR2 SYDVKM, per germline. CDR3 length equals 14 residues. CDR3 amino acids: CASTRRVANYGYTF. The CDR3 DNA reads as TGTGCCAGCACCCGACGGGTTGCTAACTATGGCTACACCTTC.

The rearrangement uses TRBV6-1 and TRBJ1-1; D not certain. CDR1 and CDR2 from the germline V gene are MNHNS and SASEGT. This CDR3 is built from 12 residues. Trimming took 7 bases from V and 6 from J, leaving 12 bases between them. The CDR3 here is CASNYYRAEAFF. CDR3 bases: TGTGCCAGCAATTATTATAGGGCTGAAGCTTTCTTT.

This chain joins TRBV2 and TRBJ2-7, with 7 nucleotides matching TRBD1. CDR1 is SNHLY, CDR2 FYNNEI, per germline. The J segment lost 0 bases and the V segment lost 7 bases, leaving 9 bases of the junction unmatched. The CDR3 length is 15 residues. The chain's CDR3 is CASTSGTVSSYEQYF. In nucleotides, the CDR3 is TGTGCCAGCACCTCCGGGACAGTCAGCTCCTACGAGCAGTACTTC.

The gene calls are TRBV19 and TRBJ2-2; D is ambiguous. CDR3 size: 14 residues. CDR1 is LNHDA and CDR2 is SQIVND in the germline V gene (reference sequence). The V end was cut by 3 bases, the J end by 7 bases, with 12 bases between. The DNA of the CDR3 is TGTGCCAGTAGTATCATTCCCTCGGGCGGGGAGCTGTTTTTT. Amino acid sequence: CASSIIPSGGELFF. Combining the CDR3 with reference TRBV19 and TRBJ2-2 gives the whole variable domain DGGITQSPKYLFRKEGQNVTLSCEQNLNHDAMYWYRQDPGQGLRLIYYSQIVNDFQKGDIAEGYSVSREKKESFPLTVTSAQKNPTAFYLCASSIIPSGGELFFGEGSRLTVL.

The rearrangement uses TRBV7-9 and TRBJ2-1, with D perhaps matching TRBD2 (5 bases). CDR1 is SEHNR, CDR2 FQNEAQ, per germline (reference sequence). Trimming removed 5 bases from V and 7 bases from J, with 15 bases in between. The CDR3 length is 14 residues. CDR3 coding DNA: TGTGCCAGCAGCGCCCCACTACTAGGGAATGAGCAGTTCTTC. Residues: CASSAPLLGNEQFF.

This chain connects TRBV6-6 to TRBJ1-4, with TRBD1 as a possible D gene (6 bases). V lost 6 bases to trimming and J lost 6 bases, with 14 bases between them. CDR1 is MNHNY, CDR2 SVGAGI, per germline (reference sequence). This CDR3 has 14 amino acids. The CDR3 coding sequence is TGTGCCAGCAGATGGGGGCAGGTGGATGAAAAACTGTTTTTT. The encoded protein is CASRWGQVDEKLFF.

The V call is TRBV27, the J call TRBJ1-1, with 8 nucleotides matching TRBD1. CDR1 MNHEY and CDR2 SMNVEV come from the germline V gene (reference sequence). V lost 6 bases, J lost 5 bases, and 5 bases stayed unmatched. The CDR3 is 13 amino acids. CDR3 in amino acids: CASSGQGATEAFF. CDR3 sequence (DNA): TGTGCCAGCAGCGGTCAGGGGGCAACTGAAGCTTTCTTT.

This clone was observed once. The CDR3 DNA is TGTGCCAGCAGTTCAGCAGGGGCCAGTGGCACTGAAGCTTTCTTT. The encoded protein is CASSSAGASGTEAFF. This chain connects TRBV27 to TRBJ1-1; tentative D call: TRBD1 (6 bases). CDR1 and CDR2 (germline): MNHEY, SMNVEV (reference sequence). The CDR3 is 15 amino acids. V shed 4 bases and J shed 4 bases, with 16 bases lying between them.

The rearrangement joins TRBV7-9 to TRBJ2-2; D unclear. Trimming took 3 bases from V and 0 from J, leaving 8 bases between them. This CDR3 spans 15 amino acids. Germline values: CDR1 SEHNR, CDR2 FQNEAQ (reference sequence). The CDR3 nucleotides are TGTGCCAGCAGCTTCCCGGAGACGAACACCGGGGAGCTGTTTTTT. It yields the protein CASSFPETNTGELFF.

This sequence joins TRBV4-1 and TRBJ2-7, with 9 bases that match TRBD1. CDR1 MGHRA and CDR2 YSYEKL come from the germline V gene. Trimming cost V 3 bases and J 2 bases; bases outside gene matches: 5. The CDR3 contains 15 residues. In DNA, the CDR3 is TGCGCCAGCAGCCACTCCGGGACAGGGACCTACGAGCAGTACTTC. It encodes CASSHSGTGTYEQYF.

The chain is built from TRBV5-5 and TRBJ2-7, with 8 bases matching TRBD2. Germline-derived CDR1 and CDR2 are SGHKS and YYEKEE (reference sequence). The V segment lost 5 bases and the J segment 2 bases; nucleotides outside the gene matches: 3. The length of the CDR3 is 13 residues. CDR3 amino acids: CASRPTSAYEQYF. The CDR3 DNA reads as TGTGCCAGCAGACCGACTAGCGCCTACGAGCAGTACTTC.

This clone was found once. Here the CDR3 reads CASSFRTLSGTQYF. The DNA for the CDR3 is TGTGCCAGCAGTTTCCGGACTCTGTCTGGTACGCAGTATTTT. The chain is built from TRBV28 and TRBJ2-3; possible D gene TRBD2, 5 bases. The germline V gene has CDR1 MDHEN and CDR2 SYDVKM. This CDR3 spans 14 amino acids. V gave up 3 bases and J gave up 8 bases, with 15 bases separating them.

V gene TRBV5-1 combines with J gene TRBJ2-1, with D unclear. This CDR3 spans 13 amino acids. Germline V gene sequence: CDR1 SGHRS, CDR2 YFSETQ. Deletions cut 4 bases from V and 8 bases from J, with 13 bases between. CDR3 protein: CASSPDLSDEQFF. In DNA, the CDR3 is TGCGCCAGCAGCCCTGACCTCTCAGATGAGCAGTTCTTC. The entire variable domain, with the rest obtained from reference TRBV5-1 and TRBJ2-1, is as follows: KAGVTQTPRYLIKTRGQQVTLSCSPISGHRSVSWYQQTPGQGLQFLFEYFSETQRNKGNFPGRFSGRQFSNSRSEMNVSTLELGDSALYLCASSPDLSDEQFFGPGTRLTVL.

The chain employs TRBV6-6 and TRBJ1-4; D not certain. Trimming took off 4 bases at V and 7 bases at J, with 7 bases between the two ends. Germline CDR1 MNHNY, CDR2 SVGAGI (reference sequence). CDR3 length equals 12 residues. DNA of the CDR3: TGTGCCAGCAGTTTCGCAGGTGAAAAACTGTTTTTT. As protein: CASSFAGEKLFF.

The J gene is TRBJ2-1, the V gene TRBV25-1, with TRBD1 matching over 7 bases. CDR1 and CDR2 from the germline V gene are MGHDK and SYGVNS. There are 15 residues in the CDR3. V shed 4 bases, J shed 6 bases, and the junction held 9 bases outside the gene matches. CDR3 coding DNA: TGTGCCAGCAGTGGTGACAGGGCTACTCGCAATGAGCAGTTCTTC. Translated: CASSGDRATRNEQFF.

The gene calls are TRBV7-9 and TRBJ2-2; 8 bases are a match to TRBD1. With 2 bases clipped from V and 6 bases from J, the junction kept 8 bases outside the gene matches. Germline V gene lookup returns CDR1 SEHNR and CDR2 FQNEAQ (reference sequence). CDR3 size: 16 residues. This chain's CDR3 is CASSLQGAARAGELFF. The CDR3 DNA follows: TGTGCCAGCAGCTTACAGGGGGCGGCACGGGCCGGGGAGCTGTTTTTT.

The chain joins TRBV28 to TRBJ2-3; D is unclear. V lost 5 bases and J 2 bases, leaving 2 bases between the germline ends. The CDR3 is 11 amino acids. CDR1 is MDHEN and CDR2 is SYDVKM in the germline V gene. The CDR3 sequence: CASSITDTQYF. The CDR3 DNA reads as TGTGCCAGCAGTATCACAGATACGCAGTATTTT.

This clone occurred once. The gene calls are TRBV4-1 and TRBJ2-1, with 8 bases matching TRBD1. Germline CDR1 reads MGHRA; CDR2 reads YSYEKL. CDR3 size: 17 residues. V was clipped by 0 bases and J by 4 bases; unmatched bases: 8. This CDR3 is CASSQDLGQGPYNEQFF. The CDR3 DNA reads as TGCGCCAGCAGCCAAGATCTTGGACAGGGACCGTACAATGAGCAGTTCTTC.

The chain joins TRBV5-1 to TRBJ1-4, with D uncertain. The CDR3 is made up of 15 amino acids. Trimming stripped 3 bases from V and 0 bases from J, with 9 bases between. The germline V gene has CDR1 SGHRS and CDR2 YFSETQ. The CDR3 loop reads CASSSAGATNEKLFF. CDR3 nucleotides: TGCGCCAGCAGCTCCGCCGGTGCAACTAATGAAAAACTGTTTTTT.